This T cell receptor beta chain is drawn from a study of cytomegalovirus exposure and HLA in healthy donors. In the PCR, 60 Vbeta and 13 Jbeta primers were used. Per the original methods: About 12 million of the approximately 80 million unique TCR beta chains counted in a later analysis were shared. Assay used: immunoSEQ multiplex PCR; TCRdb lists only in-frame clones, some missing. D and trimming were read from the DNA, whereas the V and J calls and clone size are those reported in that table. The profile covers fewer than 200,000 clones, with roughly two thirds appearing a single time and under 3.5% taken by the ten largest. Whole-study results and caveats: In the analysis, some V segments, TRBV6-2 and TRBV6-3 included, were excluded as indistinguishable.

This CDR3 is built from 18 residues. Germline V gene sequence: CDR1 KGHSH, CDR2 LQKENI. V lost 0 bases and J lost 0, with 15 bases in between. With regard to this clone: What it recognizes is unknown.

The sample was PBMCs. The V gene is TRBV18, the J gene TRBJ2-1, with D possibly being TRBD1 (5 bases). This receptor was identified in a woman younger than 45 in good health and CMV-seronegative. The CDR3 coding sequence is TGTGCCAGCTCACCACCCCCCCGGACACACAGCTCCTACAATGAGCAGTTCTTC. Its translation: CASSPPPRTHSSYNEQFF.